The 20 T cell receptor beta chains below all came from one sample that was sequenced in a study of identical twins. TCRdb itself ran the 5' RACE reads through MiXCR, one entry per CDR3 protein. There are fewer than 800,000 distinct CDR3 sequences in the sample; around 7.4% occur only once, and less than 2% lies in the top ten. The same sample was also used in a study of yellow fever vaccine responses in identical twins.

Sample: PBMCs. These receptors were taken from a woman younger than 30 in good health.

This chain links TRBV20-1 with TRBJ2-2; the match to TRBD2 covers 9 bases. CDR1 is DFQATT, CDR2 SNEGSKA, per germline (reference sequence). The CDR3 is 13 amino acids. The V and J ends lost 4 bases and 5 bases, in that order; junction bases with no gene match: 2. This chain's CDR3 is CSAIAGETGELFF. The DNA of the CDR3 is TGCAGTGCTATAGCGGGAGAAACCGGGGAGCTGTTTTTT.

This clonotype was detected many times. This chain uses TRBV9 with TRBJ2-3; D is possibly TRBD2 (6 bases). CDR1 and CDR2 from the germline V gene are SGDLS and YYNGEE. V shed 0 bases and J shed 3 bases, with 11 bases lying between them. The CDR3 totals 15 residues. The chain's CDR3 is CASSVDGGSTDTQYF. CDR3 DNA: TGTGCCAGCAGCGTAGACGGGGGTTCGACAGATACGCAGTATTTT.

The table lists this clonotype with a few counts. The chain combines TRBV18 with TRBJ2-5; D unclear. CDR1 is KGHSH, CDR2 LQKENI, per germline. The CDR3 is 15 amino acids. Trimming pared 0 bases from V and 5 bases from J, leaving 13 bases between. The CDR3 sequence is CASSPPSRVGETQYF. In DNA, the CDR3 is TGTGCCAGCTCACCACCATCCCGCGTTGGGGAGACCCAGTACTTC.

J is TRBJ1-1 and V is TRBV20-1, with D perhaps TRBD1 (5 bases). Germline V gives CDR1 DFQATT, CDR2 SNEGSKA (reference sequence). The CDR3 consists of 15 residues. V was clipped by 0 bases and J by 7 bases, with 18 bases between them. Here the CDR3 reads CSARDRGQGSVEAFF. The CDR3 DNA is TGCAGTGCTAGAGATCGAGGCCAGGGCTCGGTTGAAGCTTTCTTT.

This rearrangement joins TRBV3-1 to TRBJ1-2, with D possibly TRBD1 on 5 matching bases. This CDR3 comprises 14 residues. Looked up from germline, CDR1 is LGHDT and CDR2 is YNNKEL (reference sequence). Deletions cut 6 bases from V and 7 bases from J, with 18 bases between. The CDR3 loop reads CASSQTRASGGYTF. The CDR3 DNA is TGTGCCAGCAGTCAAACCAGGGCCTCGGGTGGCTACACCTTC.

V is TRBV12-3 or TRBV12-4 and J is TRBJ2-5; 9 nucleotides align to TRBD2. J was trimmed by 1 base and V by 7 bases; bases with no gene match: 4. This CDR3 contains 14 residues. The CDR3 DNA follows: TGTGCCAGCACCGAGACTAGCGGCCAAGAGACCCAGTACTTC. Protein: CASTETSGQETQYF.

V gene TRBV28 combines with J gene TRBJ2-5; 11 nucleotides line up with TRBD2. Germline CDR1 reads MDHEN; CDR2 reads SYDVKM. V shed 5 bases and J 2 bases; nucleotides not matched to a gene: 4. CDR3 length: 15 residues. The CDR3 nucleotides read TGTGCCAGCAGTCCTAGCGGGAGGCTACAAGAGACCCAGTACTTC. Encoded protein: CASSPSGRLQETQYF.

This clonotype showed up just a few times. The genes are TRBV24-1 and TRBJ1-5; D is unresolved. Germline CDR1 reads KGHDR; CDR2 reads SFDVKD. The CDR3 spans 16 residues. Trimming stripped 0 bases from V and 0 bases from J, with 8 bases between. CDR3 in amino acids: CATSDLWRTSNQPQHF. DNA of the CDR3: TGTGCCACCAGTGATTTGTGGCGAACTAGCAATCAGCCCCAGCATTTT.

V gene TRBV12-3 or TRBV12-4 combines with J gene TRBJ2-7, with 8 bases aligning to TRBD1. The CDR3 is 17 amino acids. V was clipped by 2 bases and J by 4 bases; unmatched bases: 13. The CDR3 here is CASSLRAGGRVLYEQYF. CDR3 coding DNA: TGTGCCAGCAGTTTAAGGGCAGGGGGCAGAGTACTTTACGAGCAGTACTTC.

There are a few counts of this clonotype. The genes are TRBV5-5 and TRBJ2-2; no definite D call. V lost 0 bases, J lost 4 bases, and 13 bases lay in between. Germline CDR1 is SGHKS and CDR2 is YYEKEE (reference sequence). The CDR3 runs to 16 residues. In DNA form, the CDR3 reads TGTGCCAGCAGCTTGGGGGGTAGCTCGCCCACCGGGGAGCTGTTTTTT. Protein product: CASSLGGSSPTGELFF.

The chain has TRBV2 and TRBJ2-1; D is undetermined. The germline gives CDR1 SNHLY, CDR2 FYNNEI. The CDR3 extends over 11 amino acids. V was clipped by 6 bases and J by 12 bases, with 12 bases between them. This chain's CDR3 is CASSPSQAQFF. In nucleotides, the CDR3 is TGTGCCAGCAGCCCCTCCCAGGCGCAGTTCTTC.

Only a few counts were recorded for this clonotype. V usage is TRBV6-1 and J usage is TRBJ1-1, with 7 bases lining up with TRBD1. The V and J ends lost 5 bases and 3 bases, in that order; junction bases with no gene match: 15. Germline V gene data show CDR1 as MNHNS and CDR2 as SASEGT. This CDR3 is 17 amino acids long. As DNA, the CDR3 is TGTGCCAGCAGTCACGCGCCCGAAGGGGGCGCGGACACTGAAGCTTTCTTT. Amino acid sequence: CASSHAPEGGADTEAFF.

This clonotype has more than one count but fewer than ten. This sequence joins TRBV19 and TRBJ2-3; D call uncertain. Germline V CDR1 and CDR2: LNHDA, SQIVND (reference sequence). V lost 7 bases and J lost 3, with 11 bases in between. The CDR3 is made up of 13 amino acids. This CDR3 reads CASIAFGTDTQYF. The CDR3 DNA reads TGTGCCAGTATAGCTTTTGGTACAGATACGCAGTATTTT.

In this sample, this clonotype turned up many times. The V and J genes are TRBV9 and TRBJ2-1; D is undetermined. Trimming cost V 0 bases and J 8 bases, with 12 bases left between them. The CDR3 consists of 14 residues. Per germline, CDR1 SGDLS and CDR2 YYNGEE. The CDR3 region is CASSVDLRLDEQFF. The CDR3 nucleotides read TGTGCCAGCAGCGTAGATCTCCGACTGGATGAGCAGTTCTTC.

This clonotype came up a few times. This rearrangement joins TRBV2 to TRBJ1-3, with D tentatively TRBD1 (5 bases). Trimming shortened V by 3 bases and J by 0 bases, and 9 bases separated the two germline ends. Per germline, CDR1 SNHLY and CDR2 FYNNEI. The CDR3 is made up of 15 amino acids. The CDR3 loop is CASSEGRTSGNTIYF. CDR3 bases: TGTGCCAGCAGTGAGGGACGGACCTCTGGAAACACCATATATTTT.

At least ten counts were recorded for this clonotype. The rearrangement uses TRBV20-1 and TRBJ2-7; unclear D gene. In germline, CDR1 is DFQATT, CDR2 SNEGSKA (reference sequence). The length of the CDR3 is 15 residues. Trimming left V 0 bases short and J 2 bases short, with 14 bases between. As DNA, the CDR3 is TGCAGTGCTAGAGATCCTACCAGGTTACCCTACGAGCAGTACTTC. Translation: CSARDPTRLPYEQYF.

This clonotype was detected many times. CDR3: CASRPIVLIDGYTF. Written as DNA, the CDR3 is TGCGCCAGCAGACCTATAGTTCTTATAGATGGCTACACCTTC. The V and J genes are TRBV5-1 and TRBJ1-2; no clear D gene. This CDR3 is built from 14 residues. Trimming shortened V by 5 bases and J by 6 bases, and 17 bases separated the two germline ends. The V gene's germline CDR1 is SGHRS and CDR2 YFSETQ.

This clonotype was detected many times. The CDR3 nucleotides read TGTGCCAGCAGCCAAGATTTGACTAGCTCCTACAATGAGCAGTTCTTC. The encoded protein is CASSQDLTSSYNEQFF. V and J are TRBV3-1 and TRBJ2-1, with D possibly being TRBD2 (6 bases). The germline V gene has CDR1 LGHDT and CDR2 YNNKEL (reference sequence). CDR3 length: 16 residues. The germline V and J ends were trimmed by 0 bases and 0 bases, with 9 bases remaining between them.

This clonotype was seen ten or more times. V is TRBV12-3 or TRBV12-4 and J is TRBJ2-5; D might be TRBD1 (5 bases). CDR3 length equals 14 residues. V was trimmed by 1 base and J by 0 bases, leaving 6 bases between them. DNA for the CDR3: TGTGCCAGCAGTTTAGAGGGGTACCAAGAGACCCAGTACTTC. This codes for CASSLEGYQETQYF.

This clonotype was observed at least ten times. The CDR3: CASSNRDRNTDTQYF. CDR3 nucleotides: TGTGCCAGCAGCAACCGGGACAGGAATACGGATACGCAGTATTTT. The chain is built from TRBV7-8 and TRBJ2-3; 8 bases are a match to TRBD1. The CDR3 is made up of 15 amino acids. J lost 6 bases, V lost 5 bases, and 10 bases had no gene match. Germline CDR1 and CDR2: SGHVS and FQNEAQ.